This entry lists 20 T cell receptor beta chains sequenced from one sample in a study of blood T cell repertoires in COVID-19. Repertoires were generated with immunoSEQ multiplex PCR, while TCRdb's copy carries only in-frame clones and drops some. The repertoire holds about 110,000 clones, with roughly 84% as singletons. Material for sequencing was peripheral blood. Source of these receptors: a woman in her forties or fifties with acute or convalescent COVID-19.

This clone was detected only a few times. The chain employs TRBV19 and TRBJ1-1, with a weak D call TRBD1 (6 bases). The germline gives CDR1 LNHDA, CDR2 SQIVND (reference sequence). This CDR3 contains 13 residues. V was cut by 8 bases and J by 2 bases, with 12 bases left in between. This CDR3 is CASRRTDNTEAFF. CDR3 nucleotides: TGTGCCAGTCGCAGGACAGACAACACTGAAGCTTTCTTT.

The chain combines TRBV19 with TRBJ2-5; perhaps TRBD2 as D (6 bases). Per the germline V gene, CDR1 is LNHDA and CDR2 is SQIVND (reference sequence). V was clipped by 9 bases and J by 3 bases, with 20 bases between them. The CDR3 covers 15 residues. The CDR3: CASSRGGLGEETQYF. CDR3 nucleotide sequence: TGTGCCAGCTCCCGTGGGGGGTTGGGGGAAGAGACCCAGTACTTC. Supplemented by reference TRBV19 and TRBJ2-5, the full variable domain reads DGGITQSPKYLFRKEGQNVTLSCEQNLNHDAMYWYRQDPGQGLRLIYYSQIVNDFQKGDIAEGYSVSREKKESFPLTVTSAQKNPTAFYLCASSRGGLGEETQYFGPGTRLLVL.

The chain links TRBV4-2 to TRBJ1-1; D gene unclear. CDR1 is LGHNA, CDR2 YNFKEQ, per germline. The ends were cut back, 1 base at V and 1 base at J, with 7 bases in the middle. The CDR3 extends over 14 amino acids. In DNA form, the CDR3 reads TGTGCCAGCAGCCAAGGGGGAGCGAACACTGAAGCTTTCTTT. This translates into CASSQGGANTEAFF.

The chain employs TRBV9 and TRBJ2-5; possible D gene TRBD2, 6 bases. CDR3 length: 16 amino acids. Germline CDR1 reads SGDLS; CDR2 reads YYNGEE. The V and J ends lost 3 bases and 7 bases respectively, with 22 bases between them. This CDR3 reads CASSAGTPLSPVTQYF. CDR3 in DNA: TGTGCCAGCAGCGCCGGGACTCCCCTCTCCCCGGTGACCCAGTACTTC. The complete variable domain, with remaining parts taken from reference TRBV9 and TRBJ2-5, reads DSGVTQTPKHLITATGQRVTLRCSPRSGDLSVYWYQQSLDQGLQFLIQYYNGEERAKGNILERFSAQQFPDLHSELNLSSLELGDSALYFCASSAGTPLSPVTQYFGPGTRLLVL.

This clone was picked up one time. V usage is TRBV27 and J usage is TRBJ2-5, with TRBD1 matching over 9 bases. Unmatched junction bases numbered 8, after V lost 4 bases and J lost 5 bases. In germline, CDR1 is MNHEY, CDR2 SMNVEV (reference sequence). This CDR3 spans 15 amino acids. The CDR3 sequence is CASSSLGQGRETQYF. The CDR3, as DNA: TGTGCCAGCAGTTCCCTAGGACAGGGGCGGGAGACCCAGTACTTC.

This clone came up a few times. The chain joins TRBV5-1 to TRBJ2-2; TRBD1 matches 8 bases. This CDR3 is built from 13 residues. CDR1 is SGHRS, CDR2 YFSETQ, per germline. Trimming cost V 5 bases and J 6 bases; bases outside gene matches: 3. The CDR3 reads CASRDREAGELFF. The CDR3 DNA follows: TGCGCCAGCAGGGACAGGGAGGCCGGGGAGCTGTTTTTT.

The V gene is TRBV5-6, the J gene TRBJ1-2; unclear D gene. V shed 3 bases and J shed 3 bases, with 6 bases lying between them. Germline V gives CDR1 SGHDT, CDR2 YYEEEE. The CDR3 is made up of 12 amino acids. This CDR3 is CASSSTDYGYTF. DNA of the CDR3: TGTGCCAGCAGCTCCACGGACTATGGCTACACCTTC.

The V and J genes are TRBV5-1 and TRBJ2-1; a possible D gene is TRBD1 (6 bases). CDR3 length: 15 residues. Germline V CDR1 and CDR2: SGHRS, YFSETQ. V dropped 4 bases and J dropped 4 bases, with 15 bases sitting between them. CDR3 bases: TGCGCCAGCAGCCCGGAAGGGACACCTTACAATGAGCAGTTCTTC. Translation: CASSPEGTPYNEQFF.

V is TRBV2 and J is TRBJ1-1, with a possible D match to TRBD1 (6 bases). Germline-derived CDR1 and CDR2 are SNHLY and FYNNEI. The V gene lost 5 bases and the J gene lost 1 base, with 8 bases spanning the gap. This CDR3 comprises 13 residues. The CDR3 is CASSPTGNTEAFF. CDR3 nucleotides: TGTGCCAGCAGTCCGACAGGGAACACTGAAGCTTTCTTT.

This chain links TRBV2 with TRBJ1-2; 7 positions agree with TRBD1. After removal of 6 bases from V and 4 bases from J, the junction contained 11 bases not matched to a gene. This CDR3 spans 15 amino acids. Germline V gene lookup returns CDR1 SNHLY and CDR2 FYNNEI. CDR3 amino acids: CASSGRPGQPYGYTF. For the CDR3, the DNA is TGTGCCAGCAGCGGGCGACCGGGACAGCCCTATGGCTACACCTTC.

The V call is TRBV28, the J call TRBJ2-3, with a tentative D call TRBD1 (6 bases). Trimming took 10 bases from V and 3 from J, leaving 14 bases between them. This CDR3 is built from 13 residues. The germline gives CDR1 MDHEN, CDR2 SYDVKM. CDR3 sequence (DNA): TGTGCCATAACAGGGAGTAGGACAGATACGCAGTATTTT. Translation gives CAITGSRTDTQYF. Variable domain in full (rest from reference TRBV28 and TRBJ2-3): DVKVTQSSRYLVKRTGEKVFLECVQDMDHENMFWYRQDPGLGLRLIYFSYDVKMKEKGDIPEGYSVSREKKERFSLILESASTNQTSMYLCAITGSRTDTQYFGPGTRLTVL.

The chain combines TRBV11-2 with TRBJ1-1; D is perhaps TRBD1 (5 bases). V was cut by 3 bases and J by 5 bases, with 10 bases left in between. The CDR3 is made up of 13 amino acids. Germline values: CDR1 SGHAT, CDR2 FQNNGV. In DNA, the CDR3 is TGTGCCAGCAGCTTGCGCCAGGGAACTGAAGCTTTCTTT. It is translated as CASSLRQGTEAFF.

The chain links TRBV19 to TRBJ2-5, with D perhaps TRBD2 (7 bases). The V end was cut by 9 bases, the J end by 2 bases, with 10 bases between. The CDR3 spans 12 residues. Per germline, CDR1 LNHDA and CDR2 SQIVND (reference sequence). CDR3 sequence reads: CARRGPQETQYF. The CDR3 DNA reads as TGTGCCAGGCGGGGGCCTCAAGAGACCCAGTACTTC.

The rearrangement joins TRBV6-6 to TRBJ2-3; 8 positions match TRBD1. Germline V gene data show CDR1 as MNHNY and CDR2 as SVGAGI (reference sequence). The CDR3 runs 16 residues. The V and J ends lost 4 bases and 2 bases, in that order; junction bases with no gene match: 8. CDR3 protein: CASSLQGVGVTDTQYF. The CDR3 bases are TGTGCCAGCAGTTTACAGGGGGTTGGGGTCACAGATACGCAGTATTTT.

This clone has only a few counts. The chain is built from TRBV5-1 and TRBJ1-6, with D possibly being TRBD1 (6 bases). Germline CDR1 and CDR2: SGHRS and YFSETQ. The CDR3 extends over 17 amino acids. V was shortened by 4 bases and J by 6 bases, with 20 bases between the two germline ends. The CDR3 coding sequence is TGCGCCAGCAGCCCCTCGACGCAACAGGGCTTTAATTCACCCCTCCACTTT. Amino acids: CASSPSTQQGFNSPLHF. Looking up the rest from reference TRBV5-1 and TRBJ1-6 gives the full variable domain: KAGVTQTPRYLIKTRGQQVTLSCSPISGHRSVSWYQQTPGQGLQFLFEYFSETQRNKGNFPGRFSGRQFSNSRSEMNVSTLELGDSALYLCASSPSTQQGFNSPLHFGNGTRLTVT.

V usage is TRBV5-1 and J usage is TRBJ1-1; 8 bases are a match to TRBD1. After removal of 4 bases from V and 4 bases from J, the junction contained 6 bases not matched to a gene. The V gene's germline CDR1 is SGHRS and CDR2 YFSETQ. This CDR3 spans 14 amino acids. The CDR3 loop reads CASSAGQGSTEAFF. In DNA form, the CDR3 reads TGCGCCAGCAGCGCCGGACAGGGATCCACTGAAGCTTTCTTT.

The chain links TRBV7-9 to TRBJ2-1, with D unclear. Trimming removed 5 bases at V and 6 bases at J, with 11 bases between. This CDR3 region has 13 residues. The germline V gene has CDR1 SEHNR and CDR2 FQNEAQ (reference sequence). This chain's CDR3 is CASSPGLSNEQFF. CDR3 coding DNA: TGTGCCAGCAGCCCCGGTCTATCCAATGAGCAGTTCTTC.

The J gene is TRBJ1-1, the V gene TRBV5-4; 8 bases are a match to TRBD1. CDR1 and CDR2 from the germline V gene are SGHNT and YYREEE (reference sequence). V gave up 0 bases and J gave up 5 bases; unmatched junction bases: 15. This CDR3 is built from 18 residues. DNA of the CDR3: TGTGCCAGCAGCTTGGCCGGGCAGGGGGCGGATTCGAGGACTGAAGCTTTCTTT. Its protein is CASSLAGQGADSRTEAFF.

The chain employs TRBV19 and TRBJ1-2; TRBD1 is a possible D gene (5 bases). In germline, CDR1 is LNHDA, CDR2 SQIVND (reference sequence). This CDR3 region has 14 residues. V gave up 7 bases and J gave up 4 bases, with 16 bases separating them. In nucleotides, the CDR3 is TGTGCCAGTACTTTGAGGACGGGGGGCTATGGCTACACCTTC. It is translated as CASTLRTGGYGYTF.

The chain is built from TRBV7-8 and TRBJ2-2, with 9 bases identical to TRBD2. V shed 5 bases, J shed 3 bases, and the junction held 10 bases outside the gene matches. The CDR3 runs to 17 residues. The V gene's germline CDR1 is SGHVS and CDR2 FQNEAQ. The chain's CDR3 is CASSLLSSGDDTGELFF. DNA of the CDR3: TGTGCCAGCAGCCTACTCTCTAGCGGGGACGACACCGGGGAGCTGTTTTTT.